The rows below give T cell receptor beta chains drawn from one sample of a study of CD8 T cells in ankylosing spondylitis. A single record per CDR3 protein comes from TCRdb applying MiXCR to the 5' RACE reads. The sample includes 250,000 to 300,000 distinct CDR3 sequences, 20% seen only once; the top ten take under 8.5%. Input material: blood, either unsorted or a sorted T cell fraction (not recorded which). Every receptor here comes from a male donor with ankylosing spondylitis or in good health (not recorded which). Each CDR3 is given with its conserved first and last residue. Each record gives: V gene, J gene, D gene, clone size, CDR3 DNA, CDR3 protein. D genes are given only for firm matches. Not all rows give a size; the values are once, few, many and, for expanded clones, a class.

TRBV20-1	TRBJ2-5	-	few	TGCAGTGCTAGAAAAGGTTTTCCAGAGACCCAGTACTTC	CSARKGFPETQYF
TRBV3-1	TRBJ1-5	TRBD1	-	TGTGCCAGCAGCCAAAACGGACAGGTTGGGAATCAGCCCCAGCATTTT	CASSQNGQVGNQPQHF
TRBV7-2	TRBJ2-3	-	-	TGTGCCAGCAGCTTACTTACAGGTAGCACAGATACGCAGTATTTT	CASSLLTGSTDTQYF
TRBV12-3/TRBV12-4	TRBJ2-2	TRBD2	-	TGTGCCAGCAGGGCAGGGGGGACTAGCCGGGACACCGGGGAGCTGTTTTTT	CASRAGGTSRDTGELFF
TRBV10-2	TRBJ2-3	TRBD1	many	TGCGCCAGCAGTGTAATGGGACAGCCCACAGATACGCAGTATTTT	CASSVMGQPTDTQYF
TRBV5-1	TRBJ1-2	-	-	TGCGCCAGCAGCCCCGCGGGGATTTATGGCTACACCTTC	CASSPAGIYGYTF
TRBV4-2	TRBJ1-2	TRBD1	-	TGTGCCAGCAGCCAAGTTACAGGGGATGGCTACACCTTC	CASSQVTGDGYTF
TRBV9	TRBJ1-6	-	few	TGTGCCAGCAGCGTAGCGCCTGAAACCTCCTATAATTCACCCCTCCACTTT	CASSVAPETSYNSPLHF
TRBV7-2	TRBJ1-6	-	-	TGTGCCAGCAGCTTAGGCCCGACCTTTAATTCACCCCTCCACTTT	CASSLGPTFNSPLHF
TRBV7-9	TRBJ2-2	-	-	TGTGCCAGCAGCTTACGAAGTCAGGGTGACACCGGGGAGCTGTTTTTT	CASSLRSQGDTGELFF
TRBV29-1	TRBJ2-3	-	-	TGCAGCGTTGGCATCCAGGGCACAGATACGCAGTATTTT	CSVGIQGTDTQYF
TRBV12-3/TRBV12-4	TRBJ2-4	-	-	TGTGCCAGCAGCTCCAGGACCGGGCACATTCAGTACTTC	CASSSRTGHIQYF
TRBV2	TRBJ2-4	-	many	TGTGCCCTTCGGCAGGGTGGGGACATTCAGTACTTC	CALRQGGDIQYF
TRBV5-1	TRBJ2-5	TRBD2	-	TGCGCCAGCAGCTTGACACTAGCGGGCCAAGAGACCCAGTACTTC	CASSLTLAGQETQYF
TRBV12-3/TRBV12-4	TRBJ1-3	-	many	TGTGCCAGCACCTCTGGAAACACCATATATTTT	CASTSGNTIYF
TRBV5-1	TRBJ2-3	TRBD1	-	TGCGTCAGCAGCTCGGGACAGGGGATCAACACAGATACGCAGTATTTT	CVSSSGQGINTDTQYF
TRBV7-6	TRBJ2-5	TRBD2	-	TGTGCCAGCAGCTTACTACCCCTTAAGCTAGCGGGAGCAGAGACCCAGTACTTC	CASSLLPLKLAGAETQYF
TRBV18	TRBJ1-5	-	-	TGTGCCAGCTCACCACCGTCTGGGATAGGCAATCAGCCCCAGCATTTT	CASSPPSGIGNQPQHF
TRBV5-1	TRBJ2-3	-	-	TGCGCCAGCAGCTTGGCCCGGGGAATAGGAGATACGCAGTATTTT	CASSLARGIGDTQYF
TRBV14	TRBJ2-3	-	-	TGTGCCAGCAGCCAAAACCGGGGCCCTTCTAGCACAGATACGCAGTATTTT	CASSQNRGPSSTDTQYF
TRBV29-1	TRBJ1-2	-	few	TGCAGCGTTGACGGTGGGCCATACGGCTACACCTTC	CSVDGGPYGYTF
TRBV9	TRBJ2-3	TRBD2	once	TGTGCCAGCAGCGTACAGCGGGGACGCACAGATACGCAGTATTTT	CASSVQRGRTDTQYF
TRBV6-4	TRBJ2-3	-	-	TGTGCCAGCAGTGAGGATGACAGTTCAGATACGCAGTATTTT	CASSEDDSSDTQYF
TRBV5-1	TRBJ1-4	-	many	TGCGCCAGCAGCTTCGGGGGCGTAGAGGAAAAACTGTTTTTT	CASSFGGVEEKLFF
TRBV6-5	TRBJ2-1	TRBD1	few	TGTGCCAGCAGTTACTCTAGGCGGACAGGGGTGATCGATGAGCAGTTCTTC	CASSYSRRTGVIDEQFF